This T cell receptor beta chain was sequenced for a study of technical replicates of blood from a few donors. The method was immunoSEQ multiplex PCR; TCRdb's version includes in-frame clones alone and lacks a portion of them. The top ten clones hold about 0.25% of a sample with about 70,000 clones, 95% of them seen once. The source material was T cells isolated from PBMCs. The receptor's source is a human donor in good health.

The CDR3 region is CASSLARGRMNTEAFF. CDR3 sequence (DNA): TGCGCCAGCAGCTTGGCCAGGGGGCGCATGAACACTGAAGCTTTCTTT. The rearrangement links TRBV5-1 to TRBJ1-1; 8 bases are a match to TRBD1. In germline, CDR1 is SGHRS, CDR2 YFSETQ. The CDR3 contains 16 residues. J lost 0 bases, V lost 0 bases, and 4 bases had no gene match.